The 29 T cell receptor beta chains in this list originate from one sample, sequenced in a study of early T cells in non-severe SARS-CoV-2 infection. TCRdb reprocessed the 5' RACE reads with MiXCR, giving one entry per CDR3 protein. The table shows about 64,000 distinct CDR3 sequences, with 20% to 25% occurring only once. The specimen comprised whole blood, sampled at baseline. The source is an adult who was a healthcare worker with PCR-confirmed SARS-CoV-2 infection or an uninfected control (not recorded which).

This clonotype was found a few times. The rearrangement uses TRBV7-8 and TRBJ1-1; D is perhaps TRBD1 (6 bases). The CDR3 consists of 14 residues. The germline V and J ends were trimmed by 6 bases and 0 bases, with 11 bases remaining between them. The germline V gene encodes CDR1 SGHVS and CDR2 FQNEAQ. The CDR3 here is CASRRTVMNTEAFF. Written as DNA, the CDR3 is TGTGCCAGCAGACGGACAGTCATGAACACTGAAGCTTTCTTT. The full variable domain, its missing parts supplied by reference TRBV7-8 and TRBJ1-1, is GAGVSQSPRYKVAKRGQDVALRCDPISGHVSLFWYQQALGQGPEFLTYFQNEAQLDKSGLPSDRFFAERPEGSVSTLKIQRTQQEDSAVYLCASRRTVMNTEAFFGQGTRLTVV.

This clonotype appeared a few times. The genes are TRBV7-7 and TRBJ2-5, with D possibly being TRBD1 (6 bases). This CDR3 has 13 residues. CDR1 is SSHAT, CDR2 FNYEAQ, per germline (reference sequence). The V end was cut by 4 bases, the J end by 4 bases, with 10 bases between. DNA of the CDR3: TGTGCCAGCAGCTCAAACAGGGTAGAGACCCAGTACTTC. It encodes CASSSNRVETQYF. Filled out from reference TRBV7-7 and TRBJ2-5, the complete variable domain reads GAGVSQSPRYKVTKRGQDVTLRCDPISSHATLYWYQQALGQGPEFLTYFNYEAQPDKSGLPSDRFSAERPEGSISTLTIQRTEQRDSAMYRCASSSNRVETQYFGPGTRLLVL.

The V and J genes are TRBV12-3 or TRBV12-4 and TRBJ1-2, with unresolved D. Trimming shortened V by 6 bases and J by 6 bases, and 17 bases separated the two germline ends. This CDR3 comprises 14 residues. CDR3 region: CASSAFGGKDGYTF. CDR3 DNA: TGTGCCAGCAGCGCTTTTGGAGGCAAGGATGGCTACACCTTC.

The CDR3 region is CAISADSFFNYGYTF. As DNA, the CDR3 is TGTGCCATCAGTGCCGACAGCTTCTTTAACTATGGCTACACCTTC. This chain joins TRBV10-3 and TRBJ1-2, with D possibly matching TRBD1 (5 bases). CDR1 and CDR2 from the germline V gene are ENHRY and SYGVKD. The CDR3 is 15 residues long. V was clipped by 4 bases and J by 1 base, with 13 bases between them.

V and J are TRBV18 and TRBJ2-6, with 7 positions matching TRBD1. The trim removed 6 bases at V and 2 bases at J, leaving 4 bases unmatched. Germline V gives CDR1 KGHSH, CDR2 LQKENI. This CDR3 is built from 15 residues. CDR3 amino acids: CASSLQGAGANVLTF. CDR3 in DNA: TGTGCCAGCTCCCTCCAGGGGGCTGGGGCCAACGTCCTGACTTTC.

The table lists this clonotype with a count of one. V is TRBV18 and J is TRBJ2-3; D is unresolved. V lost 2 bases, J lost 3 bases, and 6 bases lay in between. Looked up from germline, CDR1 is KGHSH and CDR2 is LQKENI. The CDR3 is made up of 13 amino acids. This chain's CDR3 is CASSPSGTDTQYF. The CDR3 DNA reads TGTGCCAGCTCACCATCTGGTACAGATACGCAGTATTTT.

The J gene is TRBJ1-6, the V gene TRBV19, with TRBD1 as a possible D gene (6 bases). The CDR3 length is 12 residues. V was pared by 9 bases and J by 7 bases, with 10 bases between. CDR1 is LNHDA and CDR2 is SQIVND in the germline V gene (reference sequence). The CDR3 DNA is TGTGCCAGCGGACAGATGAATTCACCCCTCCACTTT. It yields the protein CASGQMNSPLHF.

This clonotype came up many times. The rearrangement links TRBV27 to TRBJ2-3; D perhaps matches TRBD2 (7 bases). Germline loops: CDR1 MNHEY, CDR2 SMNVEV (reference sequence). This CDR3 is 17 amino acids long. V dropped 3 bases and J dropped 1 base, with 17 bases sitting between them. CDR3 sequence: CASSFFRGASGTDTQYF. The CDR3 DNA sequence: TGTGCCAGCAGTTTTTTCCGGGGGGCTTCTGGCACAGATACGCAGTATTTT.

The chain is built from TRBV12-3 or TRBV12-4 and TRBJ1-1; D call uncertain. V was cut by 8 bases and J by 8 bases, with 12 bases left in between. CDR3 length: 11 residues. CDR3 sequence (DNA): TGTGCCAGCTCCTCGCTTTTGGAAGCTTTCTTT. This codes for CASSSLLEAFF.

This clonotype has a handful of counts. This chain connects TRBV6-6 to TRBJ2-3; D possibly uses TRBD1 or TRBD2 (6 bases each). The V and J ends lost 6 bases and 0 bases respectively, with 13 bases between them. The germline V gene has CDR1 MNHNY and CDR2 SVGAGI (reference sequence). The CDR3 runs to 15 residues. The DNA for the CDR3 is TGTGCCAGCAGGAGGGGGGCGGGGAGCACAGATACGCAGTATTTT. It specifies CASRRGAGSTDTQYF.

This clonotype was counted between two and nine times. The V call is TRBV15, the J call TRBJ2-5; unclear D gene. V lost 0 bases to trimming and J lost 5 bases, with 1 base between them. Germline CDR1 reads LNHNV; CDR2 reads YYDKDF (reference sequence). The CDR3 runs to 11 residues. The CDR3 DNA follows: TGTGCCACCAGCAGAGAGGAGACCCAGTACTTC. Its protein is CATSREETQYF.

This chain connects TRBV30 to TRBJ2-6; D unresolved. The CDR3 loop spans 13 amino acids. The germline gives CDR1 GTSNPN, CDR2 SVGIG (reference sequence). The germline V and J ends were trimmed by 0 bases and 2 bases, with 2 bases remaining between them. CDR3 loop: CAWSVAGANVLTF. CDR3 DNA sequence: TGTGCCTGGAGTGTGGCTGGGGCCAACGTCCTGACTTTC.

The rearrangement uses TRBV4-2 and TRBJ1-2, with no clear D. CDR1 is LGHNA and CDR2 is YNFKEQ in the germline V gene. CDR3 length: 12 amino acids. V was trimmed by 0 bases and J by 8 bases, leaving 7 bases between them. The DNA for the CDR3 is TGTGCCAGCAGCCAAGATGAGGCCGGCTACACCTTC. Its translation: CASSQDEAGYTF.

This clonotype has just a few counts. The V call is TRBV2, the J call TRBJ1-1; D gene uncertain. Germline V gene sequence: CDR1 SNHLY, CDR2 FYNNEI. This CDR3 is 13 amino acids long. Deletions cut 4 bases from V and 3 bases from J, with 9 bases between. Here the CDR3 reads CASSVVEDTEAFF. CDR3 DNA sequence: TGTGCCAGCAGTGTAGTAGAGGACACTGAAGCTTTCTTT.

The chain combines TRBV3-1 with TRBJ2-1; D is possibly TRBD2 (7 bases). CDR1 and CDR2 (germline): LGHDT, YNNKEL (reference sequence). V lost 0 bases and J lost 5, with 14 bases in between. The length of the CDR3 is 16 residues. This CDR3 reads CASSQEWRGGNNEQFF. CDR3 nucleotides: TGTGCCAGCAGCCAAGAATGGAGGGGGGGGAACAATGAGCAGTTCTTC.

The rearrangement uses TRBV4-1 and TRBJ1-1, with D perhaps TRBD1 (5 bases). The germline gives CDR1 MGHRA, CDR2 YSYEKL. V was shortened by 4 bases and J by 4 bases, with 13 bases between the two germline ends. The CDR3 extends over 14 amino acids. CDR3 bases: TGCGCCAGCAGCCCTCTAGAAGGGGTCACTGAAGCTTTCTTT. Residues: CASSPLEGVTEAFF.

V gene TRBV5-1 combines with J gene TRBJ1-1; D is perhaps TRBD1 (5 bases). Deletions cut 3 bases from V and 3 bases from J, with 18 bases between. The germline gives CDR1 SGHRS, CDR2 YFSETQ. The CDR3 consists of 16 residues. In DNA form, the CDR3 reads TGCGCCAGCAGCTCACAACCGGGACTTTCGGACACTGAAGCTTTCTTT. This sequence encodes CASSSQPGLSDTEAFF.

The genes are TRBV20-1 and TRBJ2-7, with TRBD2 matching 10 bases. The CDR3 extends over 14 amino acids. J gave up 2 bases and V 0 bases, and 1 base lay outside the gene matches. The germline gives CDR1 DFQATT, CDR2 SNEGSKA (reference sequence). The CDR3 loop is CSAREAGGTYEQYF. The DNA for the CDR3 is TGCAGTGCTAGAGAAGCGGGGGGGACCTACGAGCAGTACTTC.

The V and J genes are TRBV6-1 and TRBJ2-5; 9 nucleotides align to TRBD1. The junction had 11 bases not matched to a gene; V was cut back by 0 bases and J by 9 bases. Germline V gives CDR1 MNHNS, CDR2 SASEGT. The CDR3 is 16 amino acids. The CDR3: CASSEAPRQGDRAQYF. The DNA for the CDR3 is TGTGCCAGCAGTGAAGCGCCAAGACAGGGGGATCGGGCCCAGTACTTC.

The chain recombines TRBV6-1 with TRBJ2-5; D could derive from TRBD1 or TRBD2 (6 bases each). V was cut by 4 bases and J by 4 bases, with 19 bases left in between. The V gene's germline CDR1 is MNHNS and CDR2 SASEGT. The CDR3 is made up of 16 amino acids. Here the CDR3 reads CASSVALGGDVETQYF. DNA for the CDR3: TGTGCCAGCAGTGTGGCGTTGGGGGGCGATGTAGAGACCCAGTACTTC.

The J gene is TRBJ1-1, the V gene TRBV7-3, with TRBD1 as a possible D gene (6 bases). CDR3 length: 16 residues. Germline values: CDR1 SGHTA, CDR2 FQGTGA. V lost 5 bases to trimming and J lost 2 bases, with 18 bases between them. In DNA form, the CDR3 reads TGTGCCAGCAGCCCAACGTCGACAGGCATTAACACTGAAGCTTTCTTT. Protein sequence: CASSPTSTGINTEAFF. The full variable domain, completed using reference TRBV7-3 and TRBJ1-1, is GAGVSQTPSNKVTEKGKYVELRCDPISGHTALYWYRQSLGQGPEFLIYFQGTGAADDSGLPNDRFFAVRPEGSVSTLKIQRTERGDSAVYLCASSPTSTGINTEAFFGQGTRLTVV.

This chain uses TRBV3-1 with TRBJ1-6, with no clear D. Trimming cost V 8 bases and J 6 bases, with 11 bases left between them. In germline, CDR1 is LGHDT, CDR2 YNNKEL (reference sequence). The CDR3 length is 13 residues. CDR3 sequence: CASGPGPNSPLHF. For the CDR3, the DNA is TGTGCCAGCGGTCCAGGACCTAATTCACCCCTCCACTTT. The full variable domain, completed using reference TRBV3-1 and TRBJ1-6, is DTAVSQTPKYLVTQMGNDKSIKCEQNLGHDTMYWYKQDSKKFLKIMFSYNNKELIINETVPNRFSPKSPDKAHLNLHINSLELGDSAVYFCASGPGPNSPLHFGNGTRLTVT.

The V and J genes are TRBV10-3 and TRBJ1-1; D might be TRBD1 (5 bases). CDR1 and CDR2 from the germline V gene are ENHRY and SYGVKD. The CDR3 is 12 residues long. V gave up 2 bases and J gave up 8 bases, with 9 bases separating them. CDR3 sequence: CAISEKDSEAFF. The CDR3 nucleotides are TGTGCCATCAGTGAGAAAGACAGCGAAGCTTTCTTT.

A few counts support this clonotype. The V call is TRBV30, the J call TRBJ2-7; a possible D gene is TRBD2 (6 bases). Per the germline V gene, CDR1 is GTSNPN and CDR2 is SVGIG (reference sequence). Trimming shortened V by 5 bases and J by 2 bases, and 13 bases separated the two germline ends. The CDR3 has 13 amino acids. The DNA of the CDR3 is TGTGCCTGGTCGTCCGGGAGCGCCTACGAGCAGTACTTC. Amino acid sequence: CAWSSGSAYEQYF. Drawing the rest from reference TRBV30 and TRBJ2-7, the complete variable domain is SQTIHQWPATLVQPVGSPLSLECTVEGTSNPNLYWYRQAAGRGLQLLFYSVGIGQISSEVPQNLSASRPQDRQFILSSKKLLLSDSGFYLCAWSSGSAYEQYFGPGTRLTVT.

This clonotype was observed a handful of times. The chain carries TRBV12-3 or TRBV12-4 and TRBJ2-2; TRBD2 matches at 10 bases. The CDR3 contains 15 residues. V trimming: 7 bases; J trimming: 1 base; junction bases outside the gene matches: 3. In DNA, the CDR3 is TGTGCCAGCAAACTAGCGGGGTTGAACACCGGGGAGCTGTTTTTT. Protein: CASKLAGLNTGELFF.

This clonotype was counted at least ten times. V gene TRBV9 combines with J gene TRBJ2-3; 10 nucleotides match TRBD2. Germline V gene lookup returns CDR1 SGDLS and CDR2 YYNGEE. The trim removed 4 bases at V and 5 bases at J, leaving 7 bases unmatched. This CDR3 has 15 residues. CDR3 residues: CASSSQRGGRDTQYF. For the CDR3, the DNA is TGTGCCAGCAGCTCCCAGCGGGGGGGCAGAGATACGCAGTATTTT.

This clonotype was counted a few times. The rearrangement links TRBV11-2 to TRBJ2-1; D is unclear. The germline V gene has CDR1 SGHAT and CDR2 FQNNGV. This CDR3 has 14 residues. V lost 11 bases, J lost 4 bases, and 18 bases lay in between. CDR3 region: CAASPDRTYNEQFF. In nucleotides, the CDR3 is TGTGCCGCCTCCCCGGACCGGACGTACAATGAGCAGTTCTTC.

The V and J genes are TRBV19 and TRBJ1-2; D is undetermined. CDR3 length equals 13 residues. The V and J ends lost 4 bases and 1 base respectively, with 7 bases between them. Germline values: CDR1 LNHDA, CDR2 SQIVND (reference sequence). CDR3 in amino acids: CASSTSVNYGYTF. The DNA of the CDR3 is TGTGCCAGTAGTACCTCAGTTAACTATGGCTACACCTTC.

The V gene is TRBV7-6, the J gene TRBJ1-5; D possibly corresponds to TRBD1 (5 bases). The V gene's germline CDR1 is SGHVS and CDR2 FNYEAQ. V gave up 5 bases and J gave up 6 bases, with 17 bases separating them. The length of the CDR3 is 15 residues. CDR3 sequence: CASSRGAQRGQPQHF. CDR3 DNA sequence: TGTGCCAGCAGCCGTGGGGCCCAAAGGGGTCAGCCCCAGCATTTT.